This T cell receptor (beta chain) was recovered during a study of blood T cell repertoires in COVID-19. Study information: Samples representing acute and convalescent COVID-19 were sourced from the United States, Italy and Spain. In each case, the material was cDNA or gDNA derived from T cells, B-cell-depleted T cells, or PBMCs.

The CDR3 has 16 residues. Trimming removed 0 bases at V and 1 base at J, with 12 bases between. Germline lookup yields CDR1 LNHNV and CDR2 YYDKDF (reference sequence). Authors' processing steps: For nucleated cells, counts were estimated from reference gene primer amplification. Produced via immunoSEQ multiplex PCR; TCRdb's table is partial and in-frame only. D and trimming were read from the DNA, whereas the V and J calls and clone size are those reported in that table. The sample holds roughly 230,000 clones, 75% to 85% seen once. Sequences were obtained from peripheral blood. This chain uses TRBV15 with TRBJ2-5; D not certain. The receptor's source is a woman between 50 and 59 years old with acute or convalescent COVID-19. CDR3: CATSRDFGGVQETQYF. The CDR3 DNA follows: TGTGCCACCAGCAGAGATTTTGGCGGCGTCCAAGAGACCCAGTACTTC.